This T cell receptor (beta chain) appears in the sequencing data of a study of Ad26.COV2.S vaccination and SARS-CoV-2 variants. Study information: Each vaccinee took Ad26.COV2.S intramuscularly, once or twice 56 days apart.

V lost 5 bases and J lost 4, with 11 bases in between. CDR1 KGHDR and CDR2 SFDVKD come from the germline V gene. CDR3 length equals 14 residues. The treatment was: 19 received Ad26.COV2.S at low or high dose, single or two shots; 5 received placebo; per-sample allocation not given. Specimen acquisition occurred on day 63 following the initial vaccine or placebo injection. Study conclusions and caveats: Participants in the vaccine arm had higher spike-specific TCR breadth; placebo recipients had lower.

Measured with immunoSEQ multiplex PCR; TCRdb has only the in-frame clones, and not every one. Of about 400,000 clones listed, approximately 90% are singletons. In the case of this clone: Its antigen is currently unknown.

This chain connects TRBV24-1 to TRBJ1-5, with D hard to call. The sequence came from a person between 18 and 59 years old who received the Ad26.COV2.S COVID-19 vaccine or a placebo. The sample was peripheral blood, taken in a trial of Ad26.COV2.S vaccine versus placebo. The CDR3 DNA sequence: TGTGCCACCAGTGTAAACGAGTGGAATCAGCCCCAGCATTTT. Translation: CATSVNEWNQPQHF.